Listed below are T cell receptor beta chains from one sample, sequenced in a study of blood T cells in healthy people across ages. In TCRdb, the 5' RACE reads were re-called with MiXCR into one record per CDR3 protein. Here the sample spans hundreds of thousands of distinct CDR3 sequences, approximately 30% being singletons. Source material: blood. These receptors all come from a woman of 80 years or more in good health. The CDR3 runs from the conserved cysteine through the conserved F or W. A D gene is named only where the DNA matches it firmly. Not every row has a clone size; where given, it reads once, few, many or a size class.

cdr3_nt,cdr3_aa,clone_size,j_call,d_call,v_call
TGTGCCAGCAGCTTACGACAGGTATCGACTGGCTACACCTTC,CASSLRQVSTGYTF,many,TRBJ1-2,NA,TRBV11-2
TGCAGTGCAGCCTGGGGGGGCCAAGGCAATGAGCAGTTCTTC,CSAAWGGQGNEQFF,many,TRBJ2-1,NA,TRBV20-1
TGTGCCAGCAGGGTGGGACAGGGGGCCTTCGATGAGCAGTACTTC,CASRVGQGAFDEQYF,few,TRBJ2-7,TRBD1,TRBV6-2/TRBV6-3
TGTGCCAGCAGTGTGCTTGGGGGGGGAAACACTGAAGCTTTCTTT,CASSVLGGGNTEAFF,NA,TRBJ1-1,NA,TRBV12-3/TRBV12-4
TGCGCCAGCAGCTTGGGGGCAGGGACGGACACCGGGGAGCTGTTTTTT,CASSLGAGTDTGELFF,NA,TRBJ2-2,NA,TRBV5-1
TGTGCCAGCAGCATCAGGGGGACGCTGATTTACAATGAGCAGTTCTTC,CASSIRGTLIYNEQFF,NA,TRBJ2-1,TRBD1,TRBV11-2
TGTGCCAGCTCAACCTCAGGGTCCGAGCAGTACTTC,CASSTSGSEQYF,many,TRBJ2-7,NA,TRBV18
TGCAGCGTTGAGGGGGGACAGGGGAGCTATGGCTACACCTTC,CSVEGGQGSYGYTF,few,TRBJ1-2,TRBD1,TRBV29-1
TGCGCCAGCAGCTTGGTACCCTCTGGGGCGACTAATGAAAAACTGTTTTTT,CASSLVPSGATNEKLFF,few,TRBJ1-4,NA,TRBV5-1
TGTGCCACCACAGGGGGCTCCTACAATGAGCAGTTCTTC,CATTGGSYNEQFF,many,TRBJ2-1,TRBD1,TRBV10-3
TGTGCCCGGACAGTATTCGGGAACACTGAAGCTTTCTTT,CARTVFGNTEAFF,once,TRBJ1-1,NA,TRBV30
TGTGCCAGCAGTGACCCGGGATGGCATAATTCACCCCTCCACTTT,CASSDPGWHNSPLHF,many,TRBJ1-6,NA,TRBV25-1
TGCAGCGTTGAACCCGGGACAGCCAATGAGCAGTTCTTC,CSVEPGTANEQFF,NA,TRBJ2-1,TRBD1,TRBV29-1
TGTGCCAGCAGCTGGACATCTAGCACAGATACGCAGTATTTT,CASSWTSSTDTQYF,many,TRBJ2-3,NA,TRBV7-2
TGCAGCGCGGCTCATCCAGGGCTCAATGGCTACACCTTC,CSAAHPGLNGYTF,NA,TRBJ1-2,NA,TRBV29-1
TGTGCCAGCAGCTTAGAGTGGTCAGGGGGCGGTCAGCCCCAGCATTTT,CASSLEWSGGGQPQHF,few,TRBJ1-5,TRBD1,TRBV7-2
TGTGCCAGCAGTTATTCAATAGGGAACTCTGGGGCCAACGTCCTGACTTTC,CASSYSIGNSGANVLTF,few,TRBJ2-6,NA,TRBV6-5
TGTGCCACCGTTTACTCGGACGTGTACAATGAGCAGTTCTTC,CATVYSDVYNEQFF,NA,TRBJ2-1,NA,TRBV10-3
TGTGCCACCAGTGATCCCCGGGGACAGGGGCAAGAGACCCAGTACTTC,CATSDPRGQGQETQYF,many,TRBJ2-5,TRBD1,TRBV24-1
TGTGCCAGCTCACCAAATACATACGATCAGTACTTC,CASSPNTYDQYF,NA,TRBJ2-5,NA,TRBV18
TGTGCCAGCACCGCTTCGTTAAGCTCCTACGAGCAGTACTTC,CASTASLSSYEQYF,many,TRBJ2-7,NA,TRBV7-2
TGTGCCATAGGATCCGGGACAGGGAATTCACCCCTCCACTTT,CAIGSGTGNSPLHF,many,TRBJ1-6,TRBD1,TRBV10-3
TGTGCCAGCAGCCTCCGGGACAGGTATTCACCCCTCCACTTT,CASSLRDRYSPLHF,NA,TRBJ1-6,TRBD1,TRBV7-9
TGCAGTGCTAGAGGTGGGCACGAGCAGTACTTC,CSARGGHEQYF,many,TRBJ2-7,NA,TRBV20-1
TGCAGTGCTAGAGCGGCGGGGCTGGGTAAAGAGACCCAGTACTTC,CSARAAGLGKETQYF,many,TRBJ2-5,NA,TRBV20-1
TGTGCCACCTCACAGGGGAGTTCCTACGAGCAGTACTTC,CATSQGSSYEQYF,many,TRBJ2-7,TRBD1,TRBV27
TGCAGTGCTAGAGGCCGGGAACTTCGCTATGGCTACACCTTC,CSARGRELRYGYTF,many,TRBJ1-2,NA,TRBV20-1
TGTGCCAGCAGTTTCGGGGGTCAGTACTACGAGCAGTACTTC,CASSFGGQYYEQYF,NA,TRBJ2-7,NA,TRBV12-3/TRBV12-4
TGTGCCAGCAGTCGGGACAGGGGGCCGAACACTGAAGCTTTCTTT,CASSRDRGPNTEAFF,few,TRBJ1-1,TRBD1,TRBV12-3/TRBV12-4
TGTGCCAGCGGTTCGAGGTCAGATACGCAGTATTTT,CASGSRSDTQYF,NA,TRBJ2-3,NA,TRBV19
TGTGCCAGCAGCGAAACAGGAACCCTCTCCTACGAGCAGTACTTC,CASSETGTLSYEQYF,many,TRBJ2-7,NA,TRBV7-2
TGTGCCATCAGTGAAACGGGACAGACTCCTGGCTACACCTTC,CAISETGQTPGYTF,many,TRBJ1-2,TRBD1,TRBV10-3
TGTGCCAGCAGTAAACAGGGGTGGGGAGAGACCCAGTACTTC,CASSKQGWGETQYF,many,TRBJ2-5,TRBD1,TRBV27
TGTGCCAGCAGTTTATCTGGGACAGGTGGCTACACCTTC,CASSLSGTGGYTF,NA,TRBJ1-2,TRBD1,TRBV28